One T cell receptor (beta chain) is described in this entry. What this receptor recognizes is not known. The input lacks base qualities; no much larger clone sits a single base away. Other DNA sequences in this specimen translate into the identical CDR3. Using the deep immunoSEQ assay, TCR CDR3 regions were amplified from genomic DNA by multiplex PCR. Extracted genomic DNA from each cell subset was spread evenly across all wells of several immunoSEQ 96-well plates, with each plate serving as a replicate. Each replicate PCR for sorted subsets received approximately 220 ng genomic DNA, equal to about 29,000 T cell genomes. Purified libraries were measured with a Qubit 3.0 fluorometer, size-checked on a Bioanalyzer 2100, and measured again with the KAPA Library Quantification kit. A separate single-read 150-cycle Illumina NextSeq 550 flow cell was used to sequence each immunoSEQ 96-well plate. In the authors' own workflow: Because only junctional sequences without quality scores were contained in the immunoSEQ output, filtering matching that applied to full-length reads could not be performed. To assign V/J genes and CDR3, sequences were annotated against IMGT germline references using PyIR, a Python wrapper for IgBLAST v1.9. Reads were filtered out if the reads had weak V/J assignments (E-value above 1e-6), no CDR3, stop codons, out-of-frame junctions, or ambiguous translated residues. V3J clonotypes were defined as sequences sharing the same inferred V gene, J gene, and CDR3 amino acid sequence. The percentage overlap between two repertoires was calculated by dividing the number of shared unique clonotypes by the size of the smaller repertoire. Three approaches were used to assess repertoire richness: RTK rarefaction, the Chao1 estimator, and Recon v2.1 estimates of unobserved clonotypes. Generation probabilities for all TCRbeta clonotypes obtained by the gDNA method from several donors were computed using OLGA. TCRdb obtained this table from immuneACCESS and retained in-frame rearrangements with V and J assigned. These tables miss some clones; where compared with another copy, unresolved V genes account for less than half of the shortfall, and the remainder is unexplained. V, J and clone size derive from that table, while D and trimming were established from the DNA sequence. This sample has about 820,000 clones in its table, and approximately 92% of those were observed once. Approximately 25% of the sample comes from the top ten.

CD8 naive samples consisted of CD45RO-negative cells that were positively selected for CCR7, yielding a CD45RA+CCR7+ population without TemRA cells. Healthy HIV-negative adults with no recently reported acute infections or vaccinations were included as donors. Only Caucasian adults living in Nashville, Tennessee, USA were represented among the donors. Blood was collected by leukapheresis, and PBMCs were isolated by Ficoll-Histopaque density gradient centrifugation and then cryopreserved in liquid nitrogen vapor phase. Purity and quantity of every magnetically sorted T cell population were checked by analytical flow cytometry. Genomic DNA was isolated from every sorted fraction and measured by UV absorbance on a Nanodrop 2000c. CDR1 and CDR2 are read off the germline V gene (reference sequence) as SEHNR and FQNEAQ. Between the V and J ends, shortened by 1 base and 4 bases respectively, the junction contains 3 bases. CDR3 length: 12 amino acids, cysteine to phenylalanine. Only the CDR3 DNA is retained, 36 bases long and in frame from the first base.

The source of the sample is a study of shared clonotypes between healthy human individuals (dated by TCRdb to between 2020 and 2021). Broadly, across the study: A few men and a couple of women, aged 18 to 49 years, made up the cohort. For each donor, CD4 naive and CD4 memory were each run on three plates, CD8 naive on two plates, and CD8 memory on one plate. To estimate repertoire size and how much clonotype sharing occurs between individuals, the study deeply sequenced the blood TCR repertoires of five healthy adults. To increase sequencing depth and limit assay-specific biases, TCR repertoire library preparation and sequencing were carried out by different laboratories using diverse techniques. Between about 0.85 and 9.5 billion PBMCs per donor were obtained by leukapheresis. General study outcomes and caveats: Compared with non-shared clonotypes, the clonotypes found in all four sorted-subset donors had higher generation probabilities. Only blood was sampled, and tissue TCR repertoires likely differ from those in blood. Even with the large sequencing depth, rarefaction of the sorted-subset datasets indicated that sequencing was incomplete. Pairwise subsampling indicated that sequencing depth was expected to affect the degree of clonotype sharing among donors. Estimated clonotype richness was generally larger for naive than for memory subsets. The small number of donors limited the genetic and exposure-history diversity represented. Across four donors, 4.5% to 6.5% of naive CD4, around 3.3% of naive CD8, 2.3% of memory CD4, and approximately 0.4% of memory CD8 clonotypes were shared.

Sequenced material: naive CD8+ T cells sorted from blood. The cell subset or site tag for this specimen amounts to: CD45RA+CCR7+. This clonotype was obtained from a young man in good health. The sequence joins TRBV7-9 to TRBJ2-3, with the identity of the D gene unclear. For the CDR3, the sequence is CASSLEADTQYF. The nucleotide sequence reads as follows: TGTGCCAGCAGCTTAGAAGCAGATACGCAGTATTTT.